What follows are 22 T cell receptor beta chains derived from one specimen sequenced in a study of blood T cell repertoires in COVID-19. Sequenced by immunoSEQ multiplex PCR; TCRdb stores in-frame clones only, minus some. The data contain about 200,000 clones, approximately 90% of them singletons. The sequenced sample consisted of peripheral blood. The receptors derive from a man between 45 and 60 years old with acute or convalescent COVID-19.

The chain employs TRBV4-1 and TRBJ2-7; 9 nucleotides align to TRBD1. This CDR3 contains 15 residues. The germline V gene has CDR1 MGHRA and CDR2 YSYEKL. V shed 1 base and J 3 bases; nucleotides not matched to a gene: 4. The CDR3 region is CASSQVQGQGYEQYF. DNA of the CDR3: TGCGCCAGCAGCCAAGTCCAGGGACAGGGCTACGAGCAGTACTTC.

The chain employs TRBV6-1 and TRBJ1-2; D is perhaps TRBD1 (5 bases). The CDR3 covers 14 residues. Trimming took 3 bases from V and 8 from J, leaving 16 bases between them. From germline, CDR1 is MNHNS and CDR2 SASEGT. CDR3 amino acids: CASSDPGRPDGYTF. In nucleotides, the CDR3 is TGTGCCAGCAGTGACCCAGGGCGGCCTGACGGCTACACCTTC.

The CDR3 is CASSVAGDGTDTQYF. DNA of the CDR3: TGTGCCAGCAGCGTAGCGGGAGATGGCACAGATACGCAGTATTTT. V gene TRBV9 combines with J gene TRBJ2-3; D is perhaps TRBD2 (6 bases). V shed 0 bases and J shed 1 base, with 9 bases lying between them. Germline CDR1 and CDR2: SGDLS and YYNGEE. This CDR3 has 15 residues.

The chain couples TRBV12-3 or TRBV12-4 to TRBJ2-1; weak D call: TRBD1 (6 bases). V lost 6 bases, J lost 10 bases, and 10 bases lay in between. The CDR3 is made up of 11 amino acids. CDR3 loop: CASRTGTEQFF. The CDR3 DNA reads as TGTGCCAGCAGAACAGGGACGGAGCAGTTCTTC.

There are a few counts of this clone. This chain links TRBV5-4 with TRBJ1-2; 9 bases map to TRBD1. Germline trimming cut 0 bases from V and 4 bases from J; bases unmatched to any gene: 10. The CDR3 covers 17 residues. The germline V gene has CDR1 SGHNT and CDR2 YYREEE (reference sequence). CDR3 amino acids: CASSLGGTGGQSYGYTF. The CDR3 region has the DNA TGTGCCAGCAGCTTGGGGGGAACAGGGGGCCAGAGCTATGGCTACACCTTC. Looking up the rest from reference TRBV5-4 and TRBJ1-2 gives the full variable domain: ETGVTQSPTHLIKTRGQQVTLRCSSQSGHNTVSWYQQALGQGPQFIFQYYREEENGRGNFPPRFSGLQFPNYSSELNVNALELDDSALYLCASSLGGTGGQSYGYTFGSGTRLTVV.

The V call is TRBV27, the J call TRBJ1-5, with 7 bases fitting TRBD1. Per the germline V gene, CDR1 is MNHEY and CDR2 is SMNVEV (reference sequence). Trimming removed 8 bases from V and 6 bases from J; junction bases left unmatched: 7. This CDR3 has 13 residues. This CDR3 is CASGMTGIQPQHF. The CDR3, as DNA: TGTGCCAGCGGGATGACAGGGATTCAGCCCCAGCATTTT.

Remarks on this clone: Compared with germline, one end of the junction differs, possibly owing to a read error. The chain recombines TRBV6-2 or TRBV6-3 with TRBJ2-2, with D possibly TRBD2 on 5 matching bases. Germline loops: CDR1 MNHEY, CDR2 SVGEGT. This CDR3 comprises 14 residues. CDR3: CASSGLPNTGKLFF. The CDR3 DNA sequence: TGTGCCAGCAGTGGGCTACCGAACACCGGGAAGCTGTTTTTT.

This clone appeared a single time. The chain carries TRBV4-3 and TRBJ1-1; the D gene is possibly TRBD1 (6 bases). Trimming pared 1 base from V and 7 bases from J, leaving 7 bases between. Germline lookup yields CDR1 LGHNA and CDR2 YSLEER. The CDR3 has 12 amino acids. CDR3 region: CASSQADSEAFF. Here the CDR3 DNA reads TGCGCCAGCAGCCAAGCGGACAGTGAAGCTTTCTTT.

The chain employs TRBV6-5 and TRBJ1-1; no clear D. The CDR3 has 15 residues. The germline CDR1 and CDR2 sequences are MNHEY and SVGAGI. The V end lost 4 bases, the J end lost 0 bases, and 12 bases lay between the germline ends. The CDR3 sequence is CASSLSYLLNTEAFF. The CDR3 DNA reads TGTGCCAGCAGTTTATCGTATTTATTGAACACTGAAGCTTTCTTT.

The gene calls are TRBV11-1 and TRBJ2-7, with a weak D call TRBD1 (8 bases). CDR1 SGHAT and CDR2 FQDESV come from the germline V gene (reference sequence). The V end lost 0 bases, the J end lost 5 bases, and 17 bases lay between the germline ends. The CDR3 loop spans 16 amino acids. The CDR3 sequence is CASSLAGQGGSHEQYF. The DNA for the CDR3 is TGTGCCAGCAGCTTAGCTGGACAGGGAGGGTCGCACGAGCAGTACTTC.

The chain joins TRBV4-1 to TRBJ1-1, with D uncertain. There are 14 residues in the CDR3. Trimming left V 0 bases short and J 6 bases short, with 11 bases between. Germline CDR1 MGHRA, CDR2 YSYEKL. Here the CDR3 DNA reads TGCGCCAGCAGCCAAGATCAGGTGTACTCTGAAGCTTTCTTT. It is translated as CASSQDQVYSEAFF.

V is TRBV24-1 and J is TRBJ2-5; D possibly corresponds to TRBD2 (5 bases). V was trimmed by 0 bases and J by 3 bases, leaving 19 bases between them. The CDR3 spans 18 residues. Germline values: CDR1 KGHDR, CDR2 SFDVKD. The CDR3 reads CATSDLQPHERREETQYF. The CDR3 region has the DNA TGTGCCACCAGTGATTTGCAACCCCATGAGCGGCGGGAAGAGACCCAGTACTTC.

The chain carries TRBV6-1 and TRBJ1-2, with 7 nucleotides matching TRBD1. There are 13 residues in the CDR3. J lost 2 bases, V lost 7 bases, and 4 bases had no gene match. Per germline, CDR1 MNHNS and CDR2 SASEGT. The DNA for the CDR3 is TGTGCCAGCACCATGGGACAGAACTATGGCTACACCTTC. This encodes CASTMGQNYGYTF.

This clone was picked up one time. The chain couples TRBV6-5 to TRBJ1-1; D might be TRBD1 (5 bases). CDR1 MNHEY and CDR2 SVGAGI come from the germline V gene. Trimming took 2 bases from V and 4 from J, leaving 17 bases between them. This CDR3 has 16 amino acids. The CDR3 DNA reads as TGTGCCAGCAGTTACGACAGCCTTCGCGTGGGCACTGAAGCTTTCTTT. This codes for CASSYDSLRVGTEAFF.

This clone was found once. This chain links TRBV7-9 with TRBJ1-2, with 7 bases that match TRBD1. The ends lost 5 bases at V and 5 bases at J; junction bases unmatched: 5. Germline V CDR1 and CDR2: SEHNR, FQNEAQ (reference sequence). CDR3 length: 13 residues. In DNA, the CDR3 is TGTGCCAGCAGCGCCGGGACAGCATATGGCTACACCTTC. Protein product: CASSAGTAYGYTF.

This clone was observed a few times. The chain uses TRBV27 and TRBJ2-1, with TRBD1 matching 8 bases. The germline CDR1 and CDR2 sequences are MNHEY and SMNVEV (reference sequence). V lost 5 bases, J lost 4 bases, and 10 bases stayed unmatched. This CDR3 comprises 16 residues. The CDR3 here is CASSPYRGIQYNEQFF. The CDR3 DNA reads TGTGCCAGCAGTCCCTACAGGGGGATACAATACAATGAGCAGTTCTTC.

This chain uses TRBV27 with TRBJ2-2; 10 bases fit TRBD2. This CDR3 is built from 17 residues. Germline CDR1 MNHEY, CDR2 SMNVEV (reference sequence). Trimming took 5 bases from V and 3 from J; bases not matched to a gene: 9. Here the CDR3 reads CASSPSGSRGDTGELFF. The CDR3 bases are TGTGCCAGCAGTCCTAGCGGGAGTAGGGGAGACACCGGGGAGCTGTTTTTT.

This clone has a single count. The J gene is TRBJ2-1, the V gene TRBV5-1, with TRBD2 matching over 12 bases. The CDR3 covers 15 residues. Per germline, CDR1 SGHRS and CDR2 YFSETQ. V lost 3 bases and J lost 6; bases outside the gene matches: 4. CDR3 sequence reads: CASSSTSGSPNEQFF. CDR3 DNA: TGCGCCAGCAGCTCGACTAGCGGGAGTCCCAATGAGCAGTTCTTC.

This clone was seen once. The rearrangement joins TRBV9 to TRBJ2-5, with 10 positions matching TRBD1. J was trimmed by 4 bases and V by 3 bases; bases with no gene match: 6. CDR1 and CDR2 from the germline V gene are SGDLS and YYNGEE. This CDR3 comprises 15 residues. CDR3 residues: CASSEPDRGSETQYF. CDR3 nucleotides: TGTGCCAGCAGCGAACCGGACAGGGGGTCAGAGACCCAGTACTTC.

This chain links TRBV7-2 with TRBJ1-2, with D possibly being TRBD1 (6 bases). The V end lost 5 bases, the J end lost 2 bases, and 9 bases lay between the germline ends. The CDR3 runs to 13 residues. Germline CDR1 SGHTA, CDR2 FQGNSA. Written as DNA, the CDR3 is TGTGCCAGCAGCCCCGACAGGAACTATGGCTACACCTTC. This codes for CASSPDRNYGYTF. The full variable domain, completed using reference TRBV7-2 and TRBJ1-2, is GAGVSQSPSNKVTEKGKDVELRCDPISGHTALYWYRQSLGQGLEFLIYFQGNSAPDKSGLPSDRFSAERTGGSVSTLTIQRTQQEDSAVYLCASSPDRNYGYTFGSGTRLTVV.

This rearrangement joins TRBV6-2 or TRBV6-3 to TRBJ2-5; D is unresolved. The length of the CDR3 is 11 residues. Per germline, CDR1 MNHEY and CDR2 SVGEGT. The V gene lost 2 bases and the J gene lost 5 bases, with 3 bases spanning the gap. CDR3 nucleotides: TGTGCCAGCAGTTACCGGGAGACCCAGTACTTC. Amino acids: CASSYRETQYF.

J is TRBJ1-5 and V is TRBV19; no firm D call. CDR3 length equals 16 residues. CDR1 and CDR2 from the germline V gene are LNHDA and SQIVND (reference sequence). V shed 1 base and J shed 12 bases, with 22 bases lying between them. The CDR3 DNA reads as TGTGCCAGTAGTATAGCGGTCGGCGGACTTGTTGGGCGCCAGCATTTT. Amino acids: CASSIAVGGLVGRQHF.